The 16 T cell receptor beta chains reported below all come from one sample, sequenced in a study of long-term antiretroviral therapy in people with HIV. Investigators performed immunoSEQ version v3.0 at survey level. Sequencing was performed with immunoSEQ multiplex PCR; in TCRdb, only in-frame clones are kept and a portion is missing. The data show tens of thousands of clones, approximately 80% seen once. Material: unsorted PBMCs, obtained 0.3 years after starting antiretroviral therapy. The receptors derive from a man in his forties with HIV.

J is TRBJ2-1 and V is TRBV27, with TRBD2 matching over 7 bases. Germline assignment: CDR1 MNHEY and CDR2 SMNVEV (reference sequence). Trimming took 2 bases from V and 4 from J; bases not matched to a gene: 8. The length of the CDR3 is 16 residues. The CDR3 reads CASSLHAGETYNEQFF. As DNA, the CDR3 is TGTGCCAGCAGTTTACATGCGGGAGAGACGTACAATGAGCAGTTCTTC.

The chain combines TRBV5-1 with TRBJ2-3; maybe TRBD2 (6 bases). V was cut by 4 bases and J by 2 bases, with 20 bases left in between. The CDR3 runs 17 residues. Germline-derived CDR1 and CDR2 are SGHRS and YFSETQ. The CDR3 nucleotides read TGCGCCAGCAGCGCGTGGGGGGATGTCTGGGCCACAGATACGCAGTATTTT. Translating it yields CASSAWGDVWATDTQYF.

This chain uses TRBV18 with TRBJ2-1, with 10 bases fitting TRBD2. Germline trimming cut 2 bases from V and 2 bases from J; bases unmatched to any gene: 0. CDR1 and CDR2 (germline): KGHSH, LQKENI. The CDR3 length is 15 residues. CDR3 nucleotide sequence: TGTGCCAGCTCACCAGGACTAGCGGCCTACAATGAGCAGTTCTTC. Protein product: CASSPGLAAYNEQFF. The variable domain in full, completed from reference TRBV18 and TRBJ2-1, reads NAGVMQNPRHLVRRRGQEARLRCSPMKGHSHVYWYRQLPEEGLKFMVYLQKENIIDESGMPKERFSAEFPKEGPSILRIQQVVRGDSAAYFCASSPGLAAYNEQFFGPGTRLTVL.

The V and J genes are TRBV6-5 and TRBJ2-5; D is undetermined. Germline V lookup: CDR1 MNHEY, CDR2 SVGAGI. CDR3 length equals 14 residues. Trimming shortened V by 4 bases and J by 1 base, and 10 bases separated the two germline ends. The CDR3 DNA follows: TGTGCCAGCAGTTCCGGGCCTGCCCAAGAGACCCAGTACTTC. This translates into CASSSGPAQETQYF.

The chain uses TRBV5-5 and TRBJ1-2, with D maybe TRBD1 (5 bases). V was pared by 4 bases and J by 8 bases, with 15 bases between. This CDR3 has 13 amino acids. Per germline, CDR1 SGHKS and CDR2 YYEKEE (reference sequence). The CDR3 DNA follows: TGTGCCAGCAGCCGAACCGGGACGAGGGGCTACACCTTC. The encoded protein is CASSRTGTRGYTF.

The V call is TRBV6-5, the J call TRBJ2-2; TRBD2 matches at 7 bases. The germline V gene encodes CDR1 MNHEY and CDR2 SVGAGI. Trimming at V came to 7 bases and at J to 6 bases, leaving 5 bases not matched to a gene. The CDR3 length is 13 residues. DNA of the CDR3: TGTGCCAGCACTAAGGGAGGGGCCGGGGAGCTGTTTTTT. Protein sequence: CASTKGGAGELFF.

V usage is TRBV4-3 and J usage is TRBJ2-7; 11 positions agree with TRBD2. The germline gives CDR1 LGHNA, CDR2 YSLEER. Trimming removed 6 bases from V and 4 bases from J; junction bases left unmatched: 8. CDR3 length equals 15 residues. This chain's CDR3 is CASSFTSGRTYEQYF. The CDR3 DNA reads TGCGCCAGCAGTTTCACTAGCGGGAGAACGTACGAGCAGTACTTC.

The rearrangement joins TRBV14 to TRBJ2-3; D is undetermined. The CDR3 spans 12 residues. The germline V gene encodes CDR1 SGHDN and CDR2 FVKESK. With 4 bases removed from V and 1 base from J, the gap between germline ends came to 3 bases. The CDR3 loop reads CASSLGTDTQYF. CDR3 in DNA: TGTGCCAGCAGCCTGGGCACAGATACGCAGTATTTT.

The CDR3 protein is CASRGQAKSSGSRGADTQYF. The DNA of the CDR3 is TGTGCCAGCAGAGGACAGGCAAAATCTAGCGGGAGCCGAGGGGCAGATACGCAGTATTTT. This chain links TRBV21-1 with TRBJ2-3; the table's D gene call, TRBD2, was not cross checked with the DNA. TRBV21-1 constitutes a pseudogene. The CDR3 extends over 20 amino acids.

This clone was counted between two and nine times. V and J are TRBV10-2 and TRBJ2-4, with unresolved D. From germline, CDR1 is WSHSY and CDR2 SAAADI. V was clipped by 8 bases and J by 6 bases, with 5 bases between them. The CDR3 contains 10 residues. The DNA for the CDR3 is TGCGCCAGCGGAGTAAACATTCAGTACTTC. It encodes CASGVNIQYF.

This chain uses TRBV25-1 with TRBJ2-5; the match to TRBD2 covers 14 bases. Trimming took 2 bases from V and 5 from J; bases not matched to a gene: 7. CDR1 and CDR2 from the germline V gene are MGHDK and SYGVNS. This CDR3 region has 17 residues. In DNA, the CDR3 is TGTGCCAGCAGTGAAGGACTAGCGGGAGGCCCACGGGAGACCCAGTACTTC. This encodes CASSEGLAGGPRETQYF.

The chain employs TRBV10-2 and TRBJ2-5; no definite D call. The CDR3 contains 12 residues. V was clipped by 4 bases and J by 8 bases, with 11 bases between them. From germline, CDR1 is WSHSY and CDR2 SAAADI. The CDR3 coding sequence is TGCGCCAGCAGTGCCCCCGAAGGCACCCAGTACTTC. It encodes CASSAPEGTQYF.

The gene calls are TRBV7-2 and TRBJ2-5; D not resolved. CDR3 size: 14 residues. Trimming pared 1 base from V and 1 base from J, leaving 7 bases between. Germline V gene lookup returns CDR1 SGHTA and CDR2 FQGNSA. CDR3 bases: TGTGCCAGCAGCTTAGGAGGAACCCAAGAGACCCAGTACTTC. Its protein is CASSLGGTQETQYF.

CDR3 residues: CASSLDGNYGYTF. In DNA, the CDR3 is TGTGCCAGCAGTTTGGACGGAAACTATGGCTACACCTTC. V is TRBV28 and J is TRBJ1-2; D remains ambiguous. The CDR3 runs to 13 residues. V lost 3 bases, J lost 2 bases, and 7 bases lay in between. The germline CDR1 and CDR2 sequences are MDHEN and SYDVKM.

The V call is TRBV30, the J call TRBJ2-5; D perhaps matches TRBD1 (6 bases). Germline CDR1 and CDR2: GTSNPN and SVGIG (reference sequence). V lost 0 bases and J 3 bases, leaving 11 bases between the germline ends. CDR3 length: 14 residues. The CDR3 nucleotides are TGTGCCTGGAGTGTCAGACAGGTCAAAGAGACCCAGTACTTC. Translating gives CAWSVRQVKETQYF.

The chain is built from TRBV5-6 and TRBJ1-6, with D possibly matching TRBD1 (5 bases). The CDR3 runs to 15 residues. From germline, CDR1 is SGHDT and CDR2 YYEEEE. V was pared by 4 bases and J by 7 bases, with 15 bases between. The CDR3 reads CASSDLRRGNSPLHF. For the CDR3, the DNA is TGTGCCAGCAGCGACCTGAGGCGGGGGAATTCACCCCTCCACTTT.